This TCR beta chain was sequenced during a study of blood T cells in healthy people across ages. As for the study in general: The template switching approach captured approximately one barcoded beta molecule for every two T cells.

Study-wide points: With age, beta diversity per million T cells declined roughly linearly, significantly by roughly 40.

The CDR3 is 12 residues long. Between the trimmed V and J ends, which lost 6 bases and 6 bases, there was a span of 12 bases. Regarding this clonotype: The target antigen is unknown.

Through a sample-barcoded 5' primer and a J-beta primer mix, a second PCR was run for roughly 6 to 12 cycles. Each cDNA molecule, via a template-switch adaptor with 12 random nucleotides, was tagged. TCRdb fed the 5' RACE reads into MiXCR, producing one record per CDR3 protein. The sample records about 510,000 distinct CDR3 sequences, about 27% being singletons. The same sample was also studied in work on T cells of mothers and their children. From that report: Mothers yielded over 8.5 million CDR3 reads, children several million each.

The receptor was derived from a boy aged 2 to 10 in good health. The chain carries TRBV12-3 or TRBV12-4 and TRBJ2-7; the D is unclear. The sequencing sample was made of blood. DNA of the CDR3: TGTGCCAGCAGCCCGACATGGGTCGAGCAGTACTTC. Amino acids: CASSPTWVEQYF.